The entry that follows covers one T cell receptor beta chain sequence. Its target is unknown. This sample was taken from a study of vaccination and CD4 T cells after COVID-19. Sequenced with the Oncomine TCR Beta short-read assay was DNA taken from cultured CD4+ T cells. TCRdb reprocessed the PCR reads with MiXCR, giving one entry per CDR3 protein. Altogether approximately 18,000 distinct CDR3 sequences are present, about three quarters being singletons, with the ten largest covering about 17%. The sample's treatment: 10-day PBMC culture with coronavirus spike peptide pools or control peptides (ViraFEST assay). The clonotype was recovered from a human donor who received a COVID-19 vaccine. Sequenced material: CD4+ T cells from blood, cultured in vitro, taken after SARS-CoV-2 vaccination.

DNA of the CDR3: TGTGCCAGCAGTCGGTCTGTGGGTGCGGGGGAGGGTACGCAGTATTTT. Protein sequence: CASSRSVGAGEGTQYF. The gene calls are TRBV6-1 and TRBJ2-3; 7 nucleotides line up with TRBD2. Germline V lookup: CDR1 MNHNS, CDR2 SASEGT. J was trimmed by 8 bases and V by 5 bases; bases with no gene match: 16. This CDR3 comprises 16 residues.